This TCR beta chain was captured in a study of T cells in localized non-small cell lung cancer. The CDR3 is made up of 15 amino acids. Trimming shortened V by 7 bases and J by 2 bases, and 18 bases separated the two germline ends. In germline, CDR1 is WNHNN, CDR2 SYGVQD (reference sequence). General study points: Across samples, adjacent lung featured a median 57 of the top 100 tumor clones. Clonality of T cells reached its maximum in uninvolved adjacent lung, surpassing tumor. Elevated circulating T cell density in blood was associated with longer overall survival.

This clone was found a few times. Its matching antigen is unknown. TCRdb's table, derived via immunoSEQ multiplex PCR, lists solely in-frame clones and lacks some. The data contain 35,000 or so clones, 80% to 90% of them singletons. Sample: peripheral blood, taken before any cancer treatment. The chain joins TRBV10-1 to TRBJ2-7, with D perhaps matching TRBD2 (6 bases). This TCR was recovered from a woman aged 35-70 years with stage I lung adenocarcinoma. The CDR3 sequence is CASNVVREVPYEQYF. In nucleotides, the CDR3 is TGCGCCAGCAATGTTGTGAGGGAGGTCCCCTACGAGCAGTACTTC.